A selection of T cell receptor beta chains follows, all from one sample in a study of control samples from healthy donors and cancer patients. This table comes from immunoSEQ multiplex PCR, and its TCRdb copy is limited to in-frame clones, with some not included. Counted here are about 44,000 clones, around 70% occurring once; the ten biggest clones make up approximately 17%. The sequenced sample consisted of formalin-fixed, paraffin-embedded tissue. These receptors all come from a male donor with melanoma. The CDR3 runs from the conserved cysteine through the conserved F or W. A D gene is named only where the DNA matches it firmly.

j_call v_call d_call cdr3_aa
TRBJ1-4 TRBV9 TRBD1 CASSSQTGLGEKLFF
TRBJ2-1 TRBV12-5 TRBD1 CASGSRTGDEQFF
TRBJ2-7 TRBV27 TRBD1 CASTLPGGTYEQYF
TRBJ1-1 TRBV9 TRBD1 CASEGTGGEAFF
TRBJ2-1 TRBV19 TRBD1 CASRGWGQVRDEQFF
TRBJ1-1 TRBV29-1 - CSVRNLEAFF
TRBJ2-7 TRBV10-1 - CASSDANSYEQYF
TRBJ1-3 TRBV7-9 - CASSLRLQTGSSGNTIYF
TRBJ2-1 TRBV3-1/TRBV3-2 - CASSQFRRPYNEQFF
TRBJ1-3 TRBV7-9 - CASSLTTGTGNTIYF
TRBJ2-5 TRBV11-2 - CASSPNRDSQETQYF
TRBJ1-5 TRBV10-3 TRBD1 CAVRGTEDQPQHF
TRBJ1-1 TRBV7-9 - CASSQGGQKAFF
TRBJ2-7 TRBV14 TRBD2 CASSQGTSDYYEQYF
TRBJ2-7 TRBV7-9 - CASSLIGYEQYF
TRBJ2-1 TRBV2 - CASSEAFLAREFF